The 30 T cell receptor beta chains reported below all come from one sample, sequenced in a study of T cell responses to AZD1222 COVID-19 vaccine. Sequenced by immunoSEQ multiplex PCR; TCRdb stores in-frame clones only, minus some. In the table there are under 150,000 clones, about 90% of which are singletons. Here the sequenced sample was peripheral blood, taken 28 days after the second AZD1222 dose. These receptors came from an adult who received the AZD1222 COVID-19 vaccine.

This chain connects TRBV29-1 to TRBJ2-7; D is perhaps TRBD2 (5 bases). V lost 2 bases to trimming and J lost 2 bases, with 10 bases between them. Germline CDR1 reads SQVTM; CDR2 reads ANQGSEA. The CDR3 covers 13 residues. Written as DNA, the CDR3 is TGCAGCGTTGAACTAGCTGGGCCCTACGAGCAGTACTTC. Residues: CSVELAGPYEQYF.

The chain recombines TRBV28 with TRBJ2-1; 7 bases align to TRBD1. From germline, CDR1 is MDHEN and CDR2 SYDVKM. The CDR3 has 13 residues. The V segment lost 4 bases and the J segment 3 bases; nucleotides outside the gene matches: 0. CDR3 nucleotide sequence: TGTGCCAGCAGTTGGGACAGCTACAATGAGCAGTTCTTC. It specifies CASSWDSYNEQFF.

V usage is TRBV5-1 and J usage is TRBJ2-1; unclear D gene. Germline V lookup: CDR1 SGHRS, CDR2 YFSETQ. Deletions cut 0 bases from V and 0 bases from J, with 10 bases between. The CDR3 length is 16 residues. The CDR3 reads CASSLEGPHSYNEQFF. The CDR3 region has the DNA TGCGCCAGCAGCTTGGAAGGGCCGCACTCCTACAATGAGCAGTTCTTC.

The rearrangement joins TRBV29-1 to TRBJ1-1; the D is unclear. Trimming pared 7 bases from V and 1 base from J, leaving 16 bases between. The CDR3 has 14 residues. In germline, CDR1 is SQVTM, CDR2 ANQGSEA. The CDR3 nucleotides are TGCAGCGCCAGGCACATAATAAAGAACACTGAAGCTTTCTTT. Translated, it gives CSARHIIKNTEAFF.

The chain joins TRBV23-1 to TRBJ2-7, with TRBD1 matching over 10 bases. TRBV23-1 is an open reading frame, and its role is uncertain. The CDR3 totals 16 residues. Trimming at V came to 2 bases and at J to 3 bases, leaving 7 bases not matched to a gene. CDR3 region: CASSQKSGTGDYEQYF. In DNA, the CDR3 is TGCGCCAGCAGTCAAAAGTCCGGGACAGGGGACTACGAGCAGTACTTC.

J is TRBJ1-1 and V is TRBV27; TRBD1 aligns across 7 bases. The length of the CDR3 is 13 residues. Germline V lookup: CDR1 MNHEY, CDR2 SMNVEV (reference sequence). V lost 5 bases to trimming and J lost 4 bases; unmatched junction nucleotides: 4. The CDR3: CASSQDRATEAFF. CDR3 DNA sequence: TGTGCCAGCAGTCAAGACAGGGCCACTGAAGCTTTCTTT.

This chain connects TRBV11-2 to TRBJ2-7; D gene uncertain. The CDR3 is made up of 12 amino acids. V was cut by 0 bases and J by 7 bases, with 7 bases left in between. Germline lookup yields CDR1 SGHAT and CDR2 FQNNGV. The CDR3 sequence: CASSLDSREQYF. The CDR3 region has the DNA TGTGCCAGCAGCTTAGATTCTCGTGAGCAGTACTTC.

The rearrangement uses TRBV2 and TRBJ1-4, with 9 positions matching TRBD1. V lost 7 bases, J lost 8 bases, and 8 bases stayed unmatched. Germline values: CDR1 SNHLY, CDR2 FYNNEI. The CDR3 extends over 14 amino acids. The CDR3 DNA reads TGTGCCAGCATAAAGGAGACAGGGGGGGAAAAACTGTTTTTT. Its protein product is CASIKETGGEKLFF.

This chain connects TRBV5-1 to TRBJ2-5; D remains ambiguous. The CDR3 is 13 residues long. V was clipped by 7 bases and J by 3 bases, with 13 bases between them. The germline gives CDR1 SGHRS, CDR2 YFSETQ. CDR3 coding DNA: TGCGCCAGCTCCCCTCGGGCAGAAGAGACCCAGTACTTC. It encodes CASSPRAEETQYF.

This chain links TRBV19 with TRBJ2-6; possible D gene TRBD1, 5 bases. This CDR3 region has 15 residues. V shed 7 bases and J shed 0 bases, with 10 bases lying between them. CDR1 is LNHDA, CDR2 SQIVND, per germline (reference sequence). This CDR3 reads CASKSGPSGANVLTF. For the CDR3, the DNA is TGTGCCAGTAAGTCAGGGCCCTCTGGGGCCAACGTCCTGACTTTC.

This clone was picked up one time. J is TRBJ2-7 and V is TRBV29-1; D may correspond to TRBD1 or TRBD2 (5 bases each). Trimming cost V 3 bases and J 3 bases, with 9 bases left between them. Germline CDR1 SQVTM, CDR2 ANQGSEA. The CDR3 length is 12 residues. Written as DNA, the CDR3 is TGCAGCGTTGAGGGGACCGACTACGAGCAGTACTTC. Its translation is CSVEGTDYEQYF.

V usage is TRBV2 and J usage is TRBJ1-1; no clear D. Per germline, CDR1 SNHLY and CDR2 FYNNEI. The CDR3 has 12 amino acids. Trimming removed 4 bases from V and 1 base from J, with 4 bases in between. CDR3 loop: CASSGTNTEAFF. CDR3 DNA: TGTGCCAGCAGTGGTACGAACACTGAAGCTTTCTTT.

In DNA form, the CDR3 reads TGTGCCAGCAGCTTTTACAGGGAGATAGGCCAAGAGACCCAGTACTTC. As protein: CASSFYREIGQETQYF. The V call is TRBV7-6, the J call TRBJ2-5; a weak D match, TRBD1 (6 bases). Germline V gives CDR1 SGHVS, CDR2 FNYEAQ. The CDR3 consists of 16 residues. Trimming removed 3 bases at V and 1 base at J, with 15 bases between.

The chain uses TRBV10-3 and TRBJ1-5; D is ambiguous. The CDR3 sequence is 16 residues long. V was pared by 0 bases and J by 0 bases, with 9 bases between. CDR1 is ENHRY, CDR2 SYGVKD, per germline. CDR3 residues: CAISESDGVSNQPQHF. DNA of the CDR3: TGTGCCATCAGTGAGTCGGACGGGGTTAGCAATCAGCCCCAGCATTTT.

The V and J genes are TRBV12-3 or TRBV12-4 and TRBJ1-4; possible D gene TRBD1, 5 bases. The CDR3 is 12 residues long. The germline V and J ends were trimmed by 3 bases and 10 bases, with 9 bases remaining between them. CDR3 sequence reads: CASSFGGGKLFF. The CDR3 coding sequence is TGTGCCAGCAGTTTTGGGGGAGGAAAACTGTTTTTT.

The J gene is TRBJ1-3, the V gene TRBV7-2; TRBD1 is a possible D gene (5 bases). The CDR3 extends over 12 amino acids. The ends were cut back, 7 bases at V and 7 bases at J, with 11 bases in the middle. CDR1 and CDR2 (germline): SGHTA, FQGNSA. The CDR3 DNA follows: TGTGCCAGCACCCTACAGGCGAACACCATATATTTT. Its translation is CASTLQANTIYF. The entire variable domain, with the rest obtained from reference TRBV7-2 and TRBJ1-3, is as follows: GAGVSQSPSNKVTEKGKDVELRCDPISGHTALYWYRQSLGQGLEFLIYFQGNSAPDKSGLPSDRFSAERTGGSVSTLTIQRTQQEDSAVYLCASTLQANTIYFGEGSWLTVV.

The V call is TRBV19, the J call TRBJ1-5, with 8 bases matching TRBD1. J was trimmed by 5 bases and V by 7 bases; bases with no gene match: 7. This CDR3 is built from 14 residues. Looked up from germline, CDR1 is LNHDA and CDR2 is SQIVND (reference sequence). The CDR3 nucleotides are TGTGCCAGTAACCTACAGGGGGACCATCAGCCCCAGCATTTT. Translating it yields CASNLQGDHQPQHF.

The chain joins TRBV18 to TRBJ2-1; D perhaps matches TRBD1 (6 bases). The CDR3 loop spans 16 amino acids. Germline lookup yields CDR1 KGHSH and CDR2 LQKENI. The ends were cut back, 6 bases at V and 0 bases at J, with 15 bases in the middle. CDR3 protein: CASSPGTGLSYNEQFF. CDR3 DNA sequence: TGTGCCAGCTCCCCCGGCACAGGGCTCTCCTACAATGAGCAGTTCTTC.

The V call is TRBV9, the J call TRBJ2-5; D is uncertain. Germline CDR1 and CDR2: SGDLS and YYNGEE. The CDR3 totals 13 residues. The V gene lost 0 bases and the J gene lost 4 bases, with 7 bases spanning the gap. The CDR3 loop is CASSVEPGETQYF. The CDR3 DNA sequence: TGTGCCAGCAGCGTAGAGCCTGGAGAGACCCAGTACTTC.

The chain employs TRBV4-2 and TRBJ2-1; D is ambiguous. Germline lookup yields CDR1 LGHNA and CDR2 YNFKEQ. This CDR3 region has 15 residues. Trimming took off 1 base at V and 9 bases at J, with 16 bases between the two ends. The CDR3 sequence is CASSQVGPMSGEQFF. CDR3 nucleotides: TGTGCCAGCAGCCAAGTAGGACCCATGTCTGGTGAGCAGTTCTTC.

The chain employs TRBV9 and TRBJ2-6; D is ambiguous. Germline CDR1 reads SGDLS; CDR2 reads YYNGEE. Trimming stripped 0 bases from V and 0 bases from J, with 4 bases between. The CDR3 is made up of 15 amino acids. The CDR3 coding sequence is TGTGCCAGCAGCGTAGGCCGCTCTGGGGCCAACGTCCTGACTTTC. Amino acid sequence: CASSVGRSGANVLTF.

V is TRBV6-5 and J is TRBJ1-2; D possibly corresponds to TRBD1 (6 bases). The CDR3 runs to 16 residues. CDR1 and CDR2 from the germline V gene are MNHEY and SVGAGI. Trimming took off 0 bases at V and 2 bases at J, with 13 bases between the two ends. CDR3 nucleotides: TGTGCCAGCAGTTACTCGATCCCCGGGGGCAACTATGGCTACACCTTC. It specifies CASSYSIPGGNYGYTF.

The chain recombines TRBV7-2 with TRBJ2-7; 7 bases are a match to TRBD1. J was trimmed by 2 bases and V by 5 bases; bases with no gene match: 3. This CDR3 is built from 13 residues. Per the germline V gene, CDR1 is SGHTA and CDR2 is FQGNSA. The CDR3 region is CASSDREPYEQYF. The CDR3 nucleotides are TGTGCCAGCAGCGACAGGGAGCCCTACGAGCAGTACTTC.

CDR3 nucleotide sequence: TGTGCCAGCAACGTCCCCCATAGCACAGATACGCAGTATTTT. This gives the protein CASNVPHSTDTQYF. The chain joins TRBV5-5 to TRBJ2-3; no firm D call. The germline V gene has CDR1 SGHKS and CDR2 YYEKEE (reference sequence). V lost 6 bases and J lost 0, with 11 bases in between. This CDR3 has 14 residues.

CDR3 sequence reads: CASSLRGPTIAPPGNTIYF. Here the CDR3 DNA reads TGTGCCAGCAGCTTAAGAGGACCCACCATAGCCCCGCCCGGAAACACCATATATTTT. This chain connects TRBV7-6 to TRBJ1-3; D is ambiguous. Germline lookup yields CDR1 SGHVS and CDR2 FNYEAQ. The CDR3 contains 19 residues. V was cut by 2 bases and J by 4 bases, with 24 bases left in between.

The genes are TRBV10-1 and TRBJ2-1; 7 nucleotides line up with TRBD1. This CDR3 is 14 amino acids long. CDR1 and CDR2 from the germline V gene are WNHNN and SYGVQD (reference sequence). V lost 0 bases and J lost 11; bases outside the gene matches: 7. The CDR3 nucleotides read TGCGCCAGCAGTGAGTCGCTATCGACAGGGCAGCAGTTCTTC. Protein product: CASSESLSTGQQFF.

This chain links TRBV2 with TRBJ2-1, with D possibly matching TRBD2 (6 bases). Germline CDR1 and CDR2: SNHLY and FYNNEI. The CDR3 has 14 residues. The V end lost 4 bases, the J end lost 8 bases, and 15 bases lay between the germline ends. CDR3 in DNA: TGTGCCAGCAGTGCGACTAGGTCATCGGATGAGCAGTTCTTC. It translates to CASSATRSSDEQFF.

This clone was detected only once. The rearrangement uses TRBV7-2 and TRBJ2-7; D might be TRBD1 or TRBD2, each matching 5 bases. This CDR3 has 16 amino acids. Germline V lookup: CDR1 SGHTA, CDR2 FQGNSA. Trimming took 5 bases from V and 2 from J, leaving 19 bases between them. The CDR3 DNA is TGTGCCAGCAGCCCAGCTGGGGCGGGCGGACCCTACGAGCAGTACTTC. Translation: CASSPAGAGGPYEQYF.

The gene calls are TRBV5-1 and TRBJ2-3; 16 bases line up with TRBD2. The CDR3 is made up of 18 amino acids. Germline loops: CDR1 SGHRS, CDR2 YFSETQ. The V gene end was trimmed by 4 bases and the J gene end by 1 base; junction bases not matched to a gene: 6. CDR3 sequence (DNA): TGCGCCAGCAGCCCCGGGACTAGCGGGAGGGGAGGCACAGATACGCAGTATTTT. Protein: CASSPGTSGRGGTDTQYF.

The CDR3 nucleotides read TGTGCCAGCAGTTTAGGTCAGGATAATTCACCCCTCCACTTT. Translated: CASSLGQDNSPLHF. J is TRBJ1-6 and V is TRBV27; D remains unclear. Germline V gene lookup returns CDR1 MNHEY and CDR2 SMNVEV (reference sequence). CDR3 length equals 14 residues. V was clipped by 2 bases and J by 5 bases, with 7 bases between them.